Listed here are 18 T cell receptor beta chains from one sample, sequenced in a study of sequential checkpoint blockade in melanoma. Assay used: immunoSEQ multiplex PCR; TCRdb lists only in-frame clones, some missing. The table has about 27,000 clones, about 72% seen once. Treatment: randomized to nivolumab then ipilimumab (arm A) or the reverse (arm B). The sample here was CD8+ T cells sorted from blood (inferred from file names), taken from a patient given nivolumab and ipilimumab in sequence. The receptors derive from a human donor with melanoma.

The rearrangement joins TRBV28 to TRBJ1-2; 10 nucleotides align to TRBD1. Germline assignment: CDR1 MDHEN and CDR2 SYDVKM. J lost 8 bases, V lost 6 bases, and 18 bases had no gene match. The CDR3 runs 17 residues. The CDR3 spells CASRPADDRGRSWGYTF. CDR3 bases: TGTGCCAGCAGACCCGCAGATGACAGGGGGCGATCCTGGGGCTACACCTTC.

This clone was found a few times. CDR3 residues: CASSTTGSYEQYF. CDR3 in DNA: TGTGCCAGTAGTACCACTGGCTCCTACGAGCAGTACTTC. V is TRBV19 and J is TRBJ2-7; D call uncertain. CDR3 length equals 13 residues. Germline V gene lookup returns CDR1 LNHDA and CDR2 SQIVND (reference sequence). V was pared by 4 bases and J by 0 bases, with 7 bases between.

This rearrangement joins TRBV6-6 to TRBJ1-5; 10 positions agree with TRBD1. V lost 4 bases, J lost 7 bases, and 10 bases stayed unmatched. The length of the CDR3 is 16 residues. Germline V gene sequence: CDR1 MNHNY, CDR2 SVGAGI (reference sequence). The CDR3 bases are TGTGCCAGCAGTTCATATGGGGACAGGGGAGGACAGCCCCAGCATTTT. This encodes CASSSYGDRGGQPQHF.

This clone was recorded only once. The rearrangement uses TRBV5-6 and TRBJ2-3; 8 positions agree with TRBD2. The V and J ends lost 4 bases and 2 bases, in that order; junction bases with no gene match: 9. The CDR3 spans 16 residues. Per the germline V gene, CDR1 is SGHDT and CDR2 is YYEEEE. In nucleotides, the CDR3 is TGTGCCAGCAGCATCATAGCGGGGTCCCTCACAGATACGCAGTATTTT. This sequence encodes CASSIIAGSLTDTQYF.

The chain joins TRBV7-7 to TRBJ2-3, with 11 bases matching TRBD2. The CDR3 contains 20 residues. The ends lost 0 bases at V and 0 bases at J; junction bases unmatched: 11. Germline CDR1 SSHAT, CDR2 FNYEAQ (reference sequence). CDR3 in amino acids: CASSLAPRSSGGPSTDTQYF. DNA for the CDR3: TGTGCCAGCAGCTTAGCGCCGAGGTCTAGCGGGGGGCCTAGCACAGATACGCAGTATTTT.

The V call is TRBV4-1, the J call TRBJ2-1, with a tentative D call TRBD1 (5 bases). The germline CDR1 and CDR2 sequences are MGHRA and YSYEKL. There are 16 residues in the CDR3. Trimming cost V 4 bases and J 0 bases, with 13 bases left between them. The CDR3 reads CASSLKVRDSYNEQFF. CDR3 nucleotides: TGCGCCAGCAGCCTCAAAGTCAGGGACTCCTACAATGAGCAGTTCTTC.

This clone is labeled medium-sized. The chain joins TRBV4-2 to TRBJ1-5, with D uncertain. The CDR3 extends over 17 amino acids. Trimming pared 0 bases from V and 2 bases from J, leaving 14 bases between. CDR1 and CDR2 from the germline V gene are LGHNA and YNFKEQ. For the CDR3, the DNA is TGTGCCAGCAGCCAAGAGGTAGGACTCGGGGGCAATCAGCCCCAGCATTTT. Amino acid sequence: CASSQEVGLGGNQPQHF.

The J gene is TRBJ1-1, the V gene TRBV11-1, with 7 bases identical to TRBD1. The CDR3 runs 14 residues. The germline gives CDR1 SGHAT, CDR2 FQDESV (reference sequence). Germline trimming cut 2 bases from V and 4 bases from J; bases unmatched to any gene: 4. The CDR3 here is CASSLSNRGTEAFF. The CDR3 nucleotides are TGTGCCAGCAGCTTAAGTAACAGGGGCACTGAAGCTTTCTTT.

This chain's CDR3 is CATSRVTGPGETQYF. In nucleotides, the CDR3 is TGTGCCACCAGCAGAGTAACAGGTCCAGGAGAGACCCAGTACTTC. The chain links TRBV15 to TRBJ2-5; maybe TRBD1 (5 bases). The V end lost 1 base, the J end lost 4 bases, and 13 bases lay between the germline ends. The CDR3 totals 15 residues. The germline CDR1 and CDR2 sequences are LNHNV and YYDKDF (reference sequence).

The chain links TRBV25-1 to TRBJ2-6; TRBD1 is a possible D gene (5 bases). The V gene's germline CDR1 is MGHDK and CDR2 SYGVNS. CDR3 length: 16 residues. Trimming stripped 4 bases from V and 2 bases from J, with 12 bases between. The CDR3 nucleotides read TGTGCCAGCAGTGGACCTAGGGGCGCTGGGGCCAACGTCCTGACTTTC. This codes for CASSGPRGAGANVLTF.

The chain carries TRBV9 and TRBJ2-1, with TRBD1 identical over 11 bases. With V trimmed by 0 bases and J by 4 bases, 6 bases remained unmatched. This CDR3 has 17 amino acids. CDR1 is SGDLS and CDR2 is YYNGEE in the germline V gene. The CDR3 DNA reads as TGTGCCAGCAGCGTAGAGGGGGGACAGGGGGTGTACAATGAGCAGTTCTTC. Translated: CASSVEGGQGVYNEQFF.

The rearrangement joins TRBV7-6 to TRBJ2-5, with 9 positions matching TRBD1. Germline CDR1 reads SGHVS; CDR2 reads FNYEAQ. This CDR3 is 18 amino acids long. Trimming removed 4 bases from V and 2 bases from J; junction bases left unmatched: 14. CDR3 sequence: CASSWDRAARRSQETQYF. The CDR3 region has the DNA TGTGCCAGCAGCTGGGACAGGGCCGCCCGACGGAGTCAAGAGACCCAGTACTTC.

This chain joins TRBV5-4 and TRBJ2-7, with TRBD2 matching over 7 bases. Germline V gene lookup returns CDR1 SGHNT and CDR2 YYREEE (reference sequence). Trimming took 4 bases from V and 7 from J; bases not matched to a gene: 11. This CDR3 is built from 14 residues. The CDR3 DNA reads as TGTGCCAGCAGCCCGGAAGTATCCGGGGGGGAGCAGTACTTC. This gives the protein CASSPEVSGGEQYF.

The chain is built from TRBV5-1 and TRBJ2-5; 10 bases fit TRBD1. The trim removed 5 bases at V and 4 bases at J, leaving 17 bases unmatched. The germline V gene encodes CDR1 SGHRS and CDR2 YFSETQ. The CDR3 loop spans 18 amino acids. The CDR3 coding sequence is TGCGCCAGCAGACGCGGTGCGGGGACAGGGGAATTTGTAGAGACCCAGTACTTC. Translated, it gives CASRRGAGTGEFVETQYF. Variable domain in full (rest from reference TRBV5-1 and TRBJ2-5): KAGVTQTPRYLIKTRGQQVTLSCSPISGHRSVSWYQQTPGQGLQFLFEYFSETQRNKGNFPGRFSGRQFSNSRSEMNVSTLELGDSALYLCASRRGAGTGEFVETQYFGPGTRLLVL.

The chain links TRBV29-1 to TRBJ2-5, with TRBD1 matching 7 bases. V lost 6 bases, J lost 3 bases, and 4 bases stayed unmatched. The germline gives CDR1 SQVTM, CDR2 ANQGSEA. The CDR3 length is 12 residues. The DNA of the CDR3 is TGCAGCGTCACAGGGGATGAAGAGACCCAGTACTTC. It specifies CSVTGDEETQYF.

CDR3 DNA sequence: TGTGCCAGCAGTGTTGACAGGGGTAATGAGCAGTTCTTC. This translates into CASSVDRGNEQFF. This sequence joins TRBV6-1 and TRBJ2-1; 8 bases are shared with TRBD1. CDR1 is MNHNS, CDR2 SASEGT, per germline. The CDR3 totals 13 residues. Trimming cost V 4 bases and J 7 bases; bases outside gene matches: 3.

The gene calls are TRBV6-4 and TRBJ2-7; 7 nucleotides match TRBD1. The CDR3 is 18 residues long. With V trimmed by 3 bases and J by 0 bases, 14 bases remained unmatched. In germline, CDR1 is MRHNA, CDR2 SNTAGT. CDR3 in DNA: TGTGCCAGCAGTGATTCTTGTACTCGGGACAGTAGCTCCTACGAGCAGTACTTC. Its translation is CASSDSCTRDSSSYEQYF.

The chain recombines TRBV11-2 with TRBJ1-2, with D hard to call. The CDR3 contains 14 residues. Germline-derived CDR1 and CDR2 are SGHAT and FQNNGV. The V and J ends lost 1 base and 2 bases respectively, with 8 bases between them. The chain's CDR3 is CASSLGKRNYGYTF. For the CDR3, the DNA is TGTGCCAGCAGCTTAGGAAAGAGAAACTATGGCTACACCTTC. The full variable domain, with the rest looked up from reference TRBV11-2 and TRBJ1-2, is EAGVAQSPRYKIIEKRQSVAFWCNPISGHATLYWYQQILGQGPKLLIQFQNNGVVDDSQLPKDRFSAERLKGVDSTLKIQPAKLEDSAVYLCASSLGKRNYGYTFGSGTRLTVV.